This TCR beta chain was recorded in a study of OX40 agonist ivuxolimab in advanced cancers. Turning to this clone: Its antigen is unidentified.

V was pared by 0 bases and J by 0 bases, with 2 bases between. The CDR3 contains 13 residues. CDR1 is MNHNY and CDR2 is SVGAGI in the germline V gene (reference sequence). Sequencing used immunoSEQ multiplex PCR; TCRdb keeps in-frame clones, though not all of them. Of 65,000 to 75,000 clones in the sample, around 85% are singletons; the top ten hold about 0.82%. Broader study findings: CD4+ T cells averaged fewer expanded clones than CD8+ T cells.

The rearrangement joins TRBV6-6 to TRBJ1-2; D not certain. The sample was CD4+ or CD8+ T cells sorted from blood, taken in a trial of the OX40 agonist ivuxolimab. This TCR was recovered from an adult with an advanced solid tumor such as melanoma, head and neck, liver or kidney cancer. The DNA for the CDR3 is TGTGCCAGCAGTTACTCGGCTAACTATGGCTACACCTTC. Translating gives CASSYSANYGYTF.